This T cell receptor (beta chain) was recorded in a study of synovial regulatory T cells in juvenile arthritis (dated by TCRdb to between 2014 and 2016). General notes on the study: Among the sequenced patients, a few were classified as therapy-naive, methotrexate plus infliximab was given to one, methotrexate was given to 5 to 7, and treatment information was unavailable for one. The TCR repertoire comparisons covered Treg and Teff subsets from 10 to 11 JIA patients with active disease. The study compared the TCRbeta CDR3 repertoires of blood iaTreg cells, other blood Treg cells and synovial fluid Treg cells taken from matched patient samples. Although effector T cell subsets in the cohort were also sequenced for comparisons, the Treg dataset on its own covers only blood and synovial fluid Treg cells.

What the work shows at the level of the full study, not this receptor alone: Blood iaTreg cells showed lower TCR diversity than other blood Treg cells, consistent with antigen-driven expansion. iaTreg TCR repertoires were largely private across patients and partially overlapped with synovial Teff and blood CPL repertoires. Synovial Treg cells shared more CDR3 sequences with iaTreg cells than with other blood Treg cells; Chao-Jaccard similarity confirmed closer relation.

The CDR3 goes from the cysteine to the phenylalanine over 14 residues. The nucleotide record is missing. Per the germline V gene (reference sequence), SEHNR is the CDR1 and FQNEAQ is the CDR2. Library creation used the immunoSEQ multiplex PCR assay. TCRbeta CDR3 sequencing was performed by Adaptive Biotechnologies. As for the authors' bioinformatics: To assess repertoire similarity, the researchers used the Chao-modified Jaccard index along with median clonotype overlap taken from 200 random subsamples at equal sample size. Similarity analyses were performed using either productive nucleotide sequences or in silico-translated amino acid sequences. To compare repertoires, the researchers applied hierarchical clustering with single linkage as well as t-SNE, based on Chao-modified Jaccard distances. Repertoire diversity was quantified with the Renyi index, after sample size normalisation, across a range of alpha values. What TCRdb holds here is the immuneACCESS table cut down to in-frame rearrangements. Part of the clones is not present; checked against another copy, under half of the missing clones reflect an unresolved V gene, and the others are unexplained. V and J calls and clone size are given by that table; D and trimming were obtained from the DNA. The data table for this sample lists under 10,000 clones. The ten largest clones add up to roughly 1.9% of the sample.

This clone counts as medium-sized (0.01 to 0.1%) based on its frequency; no count is recorded. Its antigen remains undetermined. TCR repertoire donors were about eleven juvenile idiopathic arthritis patients with active disease who had not reached inactive disease, 3 polyarticular and 8 oligoarticular. A median age of roughly 12 years (range roughly 2.1-22.9) and a median disease duration of 7 years (range 0.2-19.1) were recorded for the TCR-sequenced patients. Samples for TCR repertoire analysis came from two centres in Italy. Peripheral blood mononuclear cells were separated on a Histopaque-1077 density gradient and then cryopreserved in about 90% FCS with around 10% DMSO.

The sample consisted of Treg cells from blood. The sample's cell subset or site label, decoded: remaining (HLA-DR-negative) circulating blood Treg cells. The chain uses TRBV7-9 and TRBJ1-1; TCRdb designates TRBD1, a call that cannot be tested without DNA. This TCR was sampled from a donor aged 2-30 years with juvenile idiopathic arthritis. The encoded CDR3 is CASSFGQGYTEAFF.